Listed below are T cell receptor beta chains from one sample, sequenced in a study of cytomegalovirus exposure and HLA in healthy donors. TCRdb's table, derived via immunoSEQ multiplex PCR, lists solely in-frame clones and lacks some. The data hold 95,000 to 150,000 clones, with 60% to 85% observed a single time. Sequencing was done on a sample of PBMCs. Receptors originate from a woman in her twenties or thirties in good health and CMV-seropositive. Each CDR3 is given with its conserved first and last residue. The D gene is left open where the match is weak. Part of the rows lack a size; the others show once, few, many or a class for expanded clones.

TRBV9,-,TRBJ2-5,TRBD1,TGTGCCAGCAGCACAGGGGGGCAGGAGACCCAGTACTTC,CASSTGGQETQYF
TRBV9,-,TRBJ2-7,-,TGTGCCAGCAGCGCGACAGACTCCTACGAGCAGTACTTC,CASSATDSYEQYF
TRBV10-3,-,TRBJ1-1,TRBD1,TGTGCCACCACAGGGGTGAAGAACACTGAAGCTTTCTTT,CATTGVKNTEAFF
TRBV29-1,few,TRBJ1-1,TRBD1,TGCAGCGTTGCGGGACAGGGGGGTACTGAAGCTTTCTTT,CSVAGQGGTEAFF
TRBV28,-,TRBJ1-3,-,TGTGCCAGCAGCCCTCCCGCCCTCAGGAACACCATATATTTT,CASSPPALRNTIYF
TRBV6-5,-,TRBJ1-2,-,TGTGCCAGCAGTTCCAGGACAGCATTTAGCTATGGCTACACCTTC,CASSSRTAFSYGYTF
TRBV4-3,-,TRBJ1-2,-,TGCGCCAGCAGCCAAGTCCTCCGGGACAATTATGGCTACACCTTC,CASSQVLRDNYGYTF
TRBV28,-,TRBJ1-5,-,TGTGCCAGCAGTGGGGGGGGAGGGAGCAATCAGCCCCAGCATTTT,CASSGGGGSNQPQHF
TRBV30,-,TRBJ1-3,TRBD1,TGTGCCCTAACGAGGGGGCCTGGAAACACCATATATTTT,CALTRGPGNTIYF
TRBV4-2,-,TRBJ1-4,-,TGTGCCAGCAGCCCTGGGGCAGGTTTAAATGAAAAACTGTTTTTT,CASSPGAGLNEKLFF
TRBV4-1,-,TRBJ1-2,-,TGCGCCAGCAGCCAAGCCCCGACAGGACCGTATGGCTACACCTTC,CASSQAPTGPYGYTF
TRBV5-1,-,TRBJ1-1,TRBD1,TGCGCCAGCAGACCCGGACAGGGGGCGCCGGGTACTGAAGCTTTCTTT,CASRPGQGAPGTEAFF
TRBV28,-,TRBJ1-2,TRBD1,TGTGCCAGCAGCAAACAGGGGGCGGCTAACTATGGCTACACCTTC,CASSKQGAANYGYTF
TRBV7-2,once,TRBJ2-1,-,TGTGCCAGCAGCTTAGATTTTAGTGGAGATGAGCAGTTCTTC,CASSLDFSGDEQFF
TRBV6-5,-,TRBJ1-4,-,TGTGCCAGCAGTGTTTCTGCAACTAATGAAAAACTGTTTTTT,CASSVSATNEKLFF
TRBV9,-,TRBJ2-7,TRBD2,TGTGCCAGCAGCCCGAAAGCGGGGGGGCCCTACGAGCAGTACTTC,CASSPKAGGPYEQYF
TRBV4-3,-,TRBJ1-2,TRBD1,TGCGCCAGCAGCCAGGAACAGGGGGCAGGCTATGGCTACACCTTC,CASSQEQGAGYGYTF
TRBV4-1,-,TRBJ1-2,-,TGCGCCAGCAGCCACGCTCCGGGGGGGGCTAACTATGGCTACACCTTC,CASSHAPGGANYGYTF
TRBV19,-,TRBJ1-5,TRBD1,TGTGCCAGCCACTCACGACAGGGAGGTCAGCCCCAGCATTTT,CASHSRQGGQPQHF
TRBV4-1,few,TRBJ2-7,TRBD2,TGCGCCAGCAGCCAAGGACTAGCGGGGGGCGCGGAGTCCTACGAGCAGTACTTC,CASSQGLAGGAESYEQYF
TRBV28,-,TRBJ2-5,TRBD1,TGTGCGTCTCGACAGGGACGAGAGACCCAGTACTTC,CASRQGRETQYF
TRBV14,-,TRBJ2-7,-,TGTGCCAGCAGCCAAGCAGGCTACGAGCAGTACTTC,CASSQAGYEQYF
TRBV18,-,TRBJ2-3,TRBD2,TGTGCCAGCTCACCGAAGGGACTAGCGGGGGCGGAAAGCACAGATACGCAGTATTTT,CASSPKGLAGAESTDTQYF
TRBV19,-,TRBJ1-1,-,TGTGCCAGTAGTATGCAACTCGAGAACACTGAAGCTTTCTTT,CASSMQLENTEAFF
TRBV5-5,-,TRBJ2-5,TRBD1,TGTGCCAGCAGTCGTGACAGGGACGGAGGGACCCAGTACTTC,CASSRDRDGGTQYF
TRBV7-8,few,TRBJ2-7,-,TGTGCCAGCAGCTTAGGACGGAGCTCCTACGAGCAGTACTTC,CASSLGRSSYEQYF
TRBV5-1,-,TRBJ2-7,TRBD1,TGCGCCAGCAGACTTACCCTAGGACAGGTCAACTACGAGCAGTACTTC,CASRLTLGQVNYEQYF
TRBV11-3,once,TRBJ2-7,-,TGTGCCAGCAGCTTAGATACAGGGTCCTACGAGCAGTACTTC,CASSLDTGSYEQYF
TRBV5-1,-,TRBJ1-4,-,TGCGCCAGCAGCTTGGGGCGGGGAAAACTGTTTTTT,CASSLGRGKLFF
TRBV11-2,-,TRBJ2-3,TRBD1,TGTGCCAGCAGCTTCAACGGGGCTACAGGGGCGCAGTATTTT,CASSFNGATGAQYF
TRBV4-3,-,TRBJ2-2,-,TGCGCCAGCAGCCAAGTTCCGGGGAACACCGGGGAGCTGTTTTTT,CASSQVPGNTGELFF
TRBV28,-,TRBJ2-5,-,TGTGCCATCAGGCTTAGCCGCAGTCCCGAGACCCAGTACTTC,CAIRLSRSPETQYF
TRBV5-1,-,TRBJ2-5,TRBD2,TGCGCCAGCAGCAAGATAGCGGGGGGAAACCAAGAGACCCAGTACTTC,CASSKIAGGNQETQYF
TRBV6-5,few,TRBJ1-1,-,TGTGCCAGCAGTTACGCGGGGGAAGCTTTCTTT,CASSYAGEAFF
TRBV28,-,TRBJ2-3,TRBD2,TGTGCCAGCAGTTTCTCCGGGACTAGAGGAGATACGCAGTATTTT,CASSFSGTRGDTQYF
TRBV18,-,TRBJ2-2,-,TGTGCCAGCTCACCGGAGGACAGCATGAACACCGGGGAGCTGTTTTTT,CASSPEDSMNTGELFF
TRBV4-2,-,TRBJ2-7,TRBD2,TGTGCCAGCAGCCAAAGCGGACTAGCGGGGACCTACGAGCAGTACTTC,CASSQSGLAGTYEQYF
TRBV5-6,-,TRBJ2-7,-,TGTGCCAGCAGCTTTGCTGATCGGGAGCAGTACTTC,CASSFADREQYF
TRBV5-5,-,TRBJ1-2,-,TGTGCCAGCAGCTTGGTGACAGGAAAGAACTATGGCTACACCTTC,CASSLVTGKNYGYTF
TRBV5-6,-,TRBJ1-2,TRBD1,TGTGCCAGCAGCTACCAGACAGGGGTCAACTATGGCTACACCTTC,CASSYQTGVNYGYTF
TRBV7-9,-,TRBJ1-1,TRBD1,TGTTCCAGCAGTCTAGGACAGGGCGGCACTGAAGCTTTCTTT,CSSSLGQGGTEAFF
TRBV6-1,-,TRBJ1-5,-,TGTGCCAGCACCCCCCTATCGATGGGCAATCAGCCCCAGCATTTT,CASTPLSMGNQPQHF
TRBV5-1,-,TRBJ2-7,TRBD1,TGCGCCAGCAGCCCCCAGACAGGGGGCCCCTACGAGCAGTACTTC,CASSPQTGGPYEQYF
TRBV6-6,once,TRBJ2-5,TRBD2,TGTGCCAGCAGTGGCGGGGGACTAGCCGAAGAGACCCAGTACTTC,CASSGGGLAEETQYF
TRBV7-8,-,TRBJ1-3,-,TGTGCCAGCAGCTTAGTGGGGAGCTCTGGAAACACCATATATTTT,CASSLVGSSGNTIYF
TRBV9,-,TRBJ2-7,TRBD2,TGTGCCAGCAGCGCACAGCGGGGCCTGAACGAGCAGTACTTC,CASSAQRGLNEQYF
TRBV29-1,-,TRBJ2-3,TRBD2,TGCAGCGTTGACGGGACTAGCGGCACAGATACGCAGTATTTT,CSVDGTSGTDTQYF
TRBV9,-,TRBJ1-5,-,TGTGCCAGCAGCGTAGCAGTCAGGGTATGTTGCATTTGGGGCAATCAGCCCCAGCATTTT,CASSVAVRVCCIWGNQPQHF
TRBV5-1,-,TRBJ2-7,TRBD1,TGCGCCAGCAGCACAGGGACAGGGGGTTACGAGCAGTACTTC,CASSTGTGGYEQYF